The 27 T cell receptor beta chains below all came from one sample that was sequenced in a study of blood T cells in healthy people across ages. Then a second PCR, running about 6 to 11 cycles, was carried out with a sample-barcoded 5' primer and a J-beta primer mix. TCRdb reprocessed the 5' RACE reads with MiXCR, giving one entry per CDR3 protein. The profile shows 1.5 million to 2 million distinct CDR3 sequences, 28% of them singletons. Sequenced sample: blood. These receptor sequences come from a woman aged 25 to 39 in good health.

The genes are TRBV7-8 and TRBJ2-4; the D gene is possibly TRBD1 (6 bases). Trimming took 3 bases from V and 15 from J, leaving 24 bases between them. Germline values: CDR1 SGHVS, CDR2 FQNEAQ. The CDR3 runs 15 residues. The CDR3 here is CASSFSGVGHNERYF. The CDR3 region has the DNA TGTGCCAGCAGCTTTTCAGGGGTCGGACACAATGAGCGGTACTTC.

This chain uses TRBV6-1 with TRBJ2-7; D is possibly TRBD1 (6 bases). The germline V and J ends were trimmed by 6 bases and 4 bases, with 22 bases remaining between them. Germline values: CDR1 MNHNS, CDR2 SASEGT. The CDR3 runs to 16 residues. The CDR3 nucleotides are TGTGCCAGCAGGCCCTCTCCAGGGGTAAGGGAGTACGAGCAGTACTTC. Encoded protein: CASRPSPGVREYEQYF.

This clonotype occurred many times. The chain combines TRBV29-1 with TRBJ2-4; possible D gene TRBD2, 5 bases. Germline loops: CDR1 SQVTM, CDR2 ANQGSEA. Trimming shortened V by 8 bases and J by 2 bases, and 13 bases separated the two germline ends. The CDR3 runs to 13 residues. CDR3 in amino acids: CSFTPGTKNIQYF. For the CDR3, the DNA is TGCAGCTTTACCCCGGGAACCAAAAACATTCAGTACTTC.

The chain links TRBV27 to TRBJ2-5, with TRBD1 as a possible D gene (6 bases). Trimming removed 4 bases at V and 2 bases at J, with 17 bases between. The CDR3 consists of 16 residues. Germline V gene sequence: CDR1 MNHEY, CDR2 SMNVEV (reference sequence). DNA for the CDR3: TGTGCCAGCAGTTCCTACCTCGAGGGGACACAAGAGACCCAGTACTTC. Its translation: CASSSYLEGTQETQYF.

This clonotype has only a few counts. CDR3 sequence: CASSSTGAGDPKLFF. The CDR3 nucleotides read TGTGCCAGCAGCTCCACCGGGGCAGGGGATCCCAAGCTGTTTTTT. The chain couples TRBV7-9 to TRBJ2-2, with a tentative D call TRBD1 (6 bases). Looked up from germline, CDR1 is SEHNR and CDR2 is FQNEAQ (reference sequence). This CDR3 region has 15 residues. Deletions cut 4 bases from V and 12 bases from J, with 21 bases between.

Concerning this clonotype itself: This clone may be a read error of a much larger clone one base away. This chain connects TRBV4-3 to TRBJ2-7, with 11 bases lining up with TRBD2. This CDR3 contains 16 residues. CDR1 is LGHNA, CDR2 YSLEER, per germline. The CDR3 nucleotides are TGCGCCAGCAGCCAAGCTTATACTAGCGGGAGTGACGAGCGGTACTTC. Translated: CASSQAYTSGSDERYF.

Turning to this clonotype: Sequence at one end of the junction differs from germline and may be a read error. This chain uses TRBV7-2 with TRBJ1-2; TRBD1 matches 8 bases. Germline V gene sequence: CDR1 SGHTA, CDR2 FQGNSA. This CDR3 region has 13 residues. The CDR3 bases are TGTGTCAGCAGCTTAGCCGACAGGGGAGGCTACACCTTC. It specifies CVSSLADRGGYTF.

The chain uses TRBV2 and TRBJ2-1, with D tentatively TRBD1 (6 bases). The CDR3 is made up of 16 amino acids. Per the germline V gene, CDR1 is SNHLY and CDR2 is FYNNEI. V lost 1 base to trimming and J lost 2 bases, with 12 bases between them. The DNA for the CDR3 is TGTGCCAGCAGTGAAGAAGGGGGATCGGCCTACAATGAGCAGTTCTTC. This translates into CASSEEGGSAYNEQFF.

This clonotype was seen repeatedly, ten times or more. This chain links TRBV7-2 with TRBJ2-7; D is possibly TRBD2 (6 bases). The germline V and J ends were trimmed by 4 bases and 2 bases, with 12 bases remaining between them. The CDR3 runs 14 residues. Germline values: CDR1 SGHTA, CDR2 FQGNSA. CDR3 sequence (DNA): TGTGCCAGCAGCTGGTTAGCGGAGGCCTACGAGCAGTACTTC. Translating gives CASSWLAEAYEQYF.

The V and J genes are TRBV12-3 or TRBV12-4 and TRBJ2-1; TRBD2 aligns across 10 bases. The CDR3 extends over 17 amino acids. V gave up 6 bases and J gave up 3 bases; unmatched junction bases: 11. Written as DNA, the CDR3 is TGTGCCAGCAGCTATTCCCCTCTAGCGGGGGACTACAATGAGCAGTTCTTC. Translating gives CASSYSPLAGDYNEQFF.

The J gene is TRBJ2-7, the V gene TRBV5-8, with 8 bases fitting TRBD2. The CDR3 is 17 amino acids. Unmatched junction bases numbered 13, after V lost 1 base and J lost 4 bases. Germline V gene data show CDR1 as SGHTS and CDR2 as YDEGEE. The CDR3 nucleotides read TGTGCCAGCAGCTTGCTCTTGGCGGGACTAGTTGCTTACGAGCAGTACTTC. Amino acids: CASSLLLAGLVAYEQYF.

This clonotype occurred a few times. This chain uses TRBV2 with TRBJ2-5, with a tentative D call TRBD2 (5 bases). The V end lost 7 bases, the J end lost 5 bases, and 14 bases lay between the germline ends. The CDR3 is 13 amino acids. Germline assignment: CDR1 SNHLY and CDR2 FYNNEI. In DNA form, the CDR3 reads TGTGCCAGCAAGAGGGAGTGGGGTGAGACCCAGTACTTC. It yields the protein CASKREWGETQYF.

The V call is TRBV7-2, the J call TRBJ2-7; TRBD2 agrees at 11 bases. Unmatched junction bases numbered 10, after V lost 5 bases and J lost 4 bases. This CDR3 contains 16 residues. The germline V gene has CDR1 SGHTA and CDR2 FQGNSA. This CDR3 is CASSPGGTSGLYEQYF. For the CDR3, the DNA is TGTGCCAGCAGCCCGGGGGGGACTAGCGGCCTGTACGAGCAGTACTTC.

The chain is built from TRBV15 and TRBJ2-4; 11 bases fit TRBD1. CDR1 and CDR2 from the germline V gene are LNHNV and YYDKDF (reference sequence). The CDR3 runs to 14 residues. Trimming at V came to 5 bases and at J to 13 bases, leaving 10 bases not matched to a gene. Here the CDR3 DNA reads TGTGCCACCAGCCGGACAGGGGGCTACAATGAGCAGTACTTC. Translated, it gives CATSRTGGYNEQYF.

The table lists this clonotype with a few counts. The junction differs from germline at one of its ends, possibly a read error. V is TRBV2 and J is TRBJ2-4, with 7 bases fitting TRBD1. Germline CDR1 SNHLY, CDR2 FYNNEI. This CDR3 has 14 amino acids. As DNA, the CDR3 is TGTACCAGCAGTGGGACAGTAGCCAAAAACATTCAGTACTTC. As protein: CTSSGTVAKNIQYF.

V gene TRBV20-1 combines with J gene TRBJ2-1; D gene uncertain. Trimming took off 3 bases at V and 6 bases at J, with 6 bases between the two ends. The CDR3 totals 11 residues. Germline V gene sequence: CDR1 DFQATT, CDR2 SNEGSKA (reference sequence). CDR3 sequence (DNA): TGCAGTGCTAGTGTAGGCAATGAGCAGTTCTTC. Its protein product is CSASVGNEQFF.

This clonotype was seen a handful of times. The CDR3 region is CASSLGLRGSANQPQHF. For the CDR3, the DNA is TGCGCCAGCAGCTTGGGCCTCCGAGGGTCGGCCAATCAGCCCCAGCATTTT. This chain connects TRBV5-1 to TRBJ1-5; D unresolved. The V end lost 0 bases, the J end lost 3 bases, and 16 bases lay between the germline ends. The CDR3 extends over 17 amino acids. Germline loops: CDR1 SGHRS, CDR2 YFSETQ.

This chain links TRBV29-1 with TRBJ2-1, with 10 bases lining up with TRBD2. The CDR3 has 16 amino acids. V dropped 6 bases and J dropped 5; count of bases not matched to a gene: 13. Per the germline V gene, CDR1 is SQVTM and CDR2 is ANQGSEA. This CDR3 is CSVRGLARGEDNEQFF. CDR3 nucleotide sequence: TGCAGCGTGAGGGGACTAGCGAGGGGAGAGGACAATGAGCAGTTCTTC.

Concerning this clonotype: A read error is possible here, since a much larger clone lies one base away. The CDR3 region has the DNA TGCGCCAGCAGCTTGTCACTAGCGGGGCGGGATGAGCAGTACTTC. Translation gives CASSLSLAGRDEQYF. This rearrangement joins TRBV5-1 to TRBJ2-5, with 10 positions matching TRBD2. Trimming took 1 base from V and 11 from J; bases not matched to a gene: 11. The CDR3 extends over 15 amino acids. Germline-derived CDR1 and CDR2 are SGHRS and YFSETQ. Full variable domain (rest looked up from reference TRBV5-1 and TRBJ2-5): KAGVTQTPRYLIKTRGQQVTLSCSPISGHRSVSWYQQTPGQGLQFLFEYFSETQRNKGNFPGRFSGRQFSNSRSEMNVSTLELGDSALYLCASSLSLAGRDEQYFGPGTRLLVL.

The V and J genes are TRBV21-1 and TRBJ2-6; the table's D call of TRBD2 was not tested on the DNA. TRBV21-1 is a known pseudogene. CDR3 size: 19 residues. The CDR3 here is CASSGGLAGGPDGASVLTF. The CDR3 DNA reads TGTGCCAGCAGCGGGGGACTAGCGGGAGGGCCGGACGGGGCCAGCGTCCTGACTTTC.

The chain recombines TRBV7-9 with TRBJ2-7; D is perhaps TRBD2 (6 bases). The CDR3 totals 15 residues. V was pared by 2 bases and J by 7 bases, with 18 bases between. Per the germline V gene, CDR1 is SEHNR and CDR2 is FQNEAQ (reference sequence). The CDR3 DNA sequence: TGTGCCAGCAGCTTAAGGGAGGATGCCTCCAATGAGCAGTACTTC. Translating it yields CASSLREDASNEQYF.

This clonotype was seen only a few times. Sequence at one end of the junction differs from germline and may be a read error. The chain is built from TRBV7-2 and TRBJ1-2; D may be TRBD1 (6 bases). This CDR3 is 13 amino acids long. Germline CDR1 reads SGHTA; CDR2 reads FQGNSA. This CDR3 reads CANSVTGNYGYTF. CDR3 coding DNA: TGTGCCAACAGCGTGACAGGAAACTATGGCTACACCTTC. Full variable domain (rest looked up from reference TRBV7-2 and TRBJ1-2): GAGVSQSPSNKVTEKGKDVELRCDPISGHTALYWYRQSLGQGLEFLIYFQGNSAPDKSGLPSDRFSAERTGGSVSTLTIQRTQQEDSAVYLCANSVTGNYGYTFGSGTRLTVV.

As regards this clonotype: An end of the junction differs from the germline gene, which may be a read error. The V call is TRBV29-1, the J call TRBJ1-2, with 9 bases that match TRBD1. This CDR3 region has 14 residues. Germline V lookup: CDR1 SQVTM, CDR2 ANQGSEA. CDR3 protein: CNVFLGTGPAGYTF. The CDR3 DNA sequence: TGCAACGTTTTCCTCGGGACAGGGCCGGCTGGCTACACCTTC.

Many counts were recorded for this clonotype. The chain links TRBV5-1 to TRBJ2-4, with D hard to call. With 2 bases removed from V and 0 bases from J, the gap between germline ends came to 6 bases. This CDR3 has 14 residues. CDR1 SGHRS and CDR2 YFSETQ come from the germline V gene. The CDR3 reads CASSLRLAKNIQYF. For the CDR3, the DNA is TGCGCCAGCAGCTTAAGGCTAGCCAAAAACATTCAGTACTTC.

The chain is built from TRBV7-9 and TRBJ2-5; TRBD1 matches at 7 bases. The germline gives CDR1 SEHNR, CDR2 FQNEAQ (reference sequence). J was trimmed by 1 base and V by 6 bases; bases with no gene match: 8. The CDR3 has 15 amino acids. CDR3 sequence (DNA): TGTGCCAGCAGAGAAACCGGGACAGCCCAAGAGACCCAGTACTTC. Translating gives CASRETGTAQETQYF.

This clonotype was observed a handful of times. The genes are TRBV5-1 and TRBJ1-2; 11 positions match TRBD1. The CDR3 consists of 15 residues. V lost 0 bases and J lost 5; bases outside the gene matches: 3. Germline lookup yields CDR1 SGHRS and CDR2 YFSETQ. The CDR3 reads CASSLVGQGAYGYTF. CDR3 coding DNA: TGCGCCAGCAGCTTGGTAGGACAGGGGGCGTATGGCTACACCTTC. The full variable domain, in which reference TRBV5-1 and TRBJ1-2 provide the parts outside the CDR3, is KAGVTQTPRYLIKTRGQQVTLSCSPISGHRSVSWYQQTPGQGLQFLFEYFSETQRNKGNFPGRFSGRQFSNSRSEMNVSTLELGDSALYLCASSLVGQGAYGYTFGSGTRLTVV.

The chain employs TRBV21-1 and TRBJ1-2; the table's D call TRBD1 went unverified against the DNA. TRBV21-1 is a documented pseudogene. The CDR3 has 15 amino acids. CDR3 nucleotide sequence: TGTGCCAGCAGCAAAAAGAAGGGGTACACGGGAGGCTACACCTTC. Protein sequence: CASSKKKGYTGGYTF.